Listed below are T cell receptor beta chains from one sample, sequenced in a study of blood T cell repertoires in COVID-19. TCRdb's table, derived via immunoSEQ multiplex PCR, lists solely in-frame clones and lacks some. The sample includes about 79,000 clones, around 88% of them seen just once. Sequenced material: peripheral blood. These receptors all come from a man between 65 and 80 years old with active or convalescent COVID-19. CDR3s include the opening cysteine and the closing phenylalanine or tryptophan. Each record gives: D gene, V gene, J gene, clone size, CDR3 DNA, CDR3 protein. A D gene is named only where the DNA matches it firmly. For some rows the clone size is stated as once, few or many, or as a class when expanded; others skip it.

D: TRBD2; V: TRBV27; J: TRBJ2-1; size: NA; DNA: TGTGCCAGCAGTGGGGGGATAGCGGGGGCTTACAATGAGCAGTTCTTC; CDR3: CASSGGIAGAYNEQFF
D: NA; V: TRBV5-6; J: TRBJ2-7; size: NA; DNA: TGTGCCAGCAGCGCCGGACAGTACGAGCAGTACTTC; CDR3: CASSAGQYEQYF
D: NA; V: TRBV30; J: TRBJ1-4; size: once; DNA: TGTGCCTGGCTGAACAACCCAACTAATGAAAAACTGTTTTTT; CDR3: CAWLNNPTNEKLFF
D: NA; V: TRBV7-9; J: TRBJ2-2; size: NA; DNA: TGTGCCAGCAGCTTATATGCGGAGATCTTCGGGGAGCTGTTTTTT; CDR3: CASSLYAEIFGELFF
D: NA; V: TRBV27; J: TRBJ2-3; size: NA; DNA: TGTGCCAGCAGCGGCGAAGGCGGATCCACAGATACGCAGTATTTT; CDR3: CASSGEGGSTDTQYF
D: NA; V: TRBV4-3; J: TRBJ2-2; size: few; DNA: TGCGCCAGCAGCCAAGGGGCCCGCTTGAACACCGGGGAGCTGTTTTTT; CDR3: CASSQGARLNTGELFF
D: NA; V: TRBV7-9; J: TRBJ2-3; size: NA; DNA: TGTGCCAGCAGTCCCGGGGTGGGGACTAGCACAGATACGCAGTATTTT; CDR3: CASSPGVGTSTDTQYF
D: NA; V: TRBV5-6; J: TRBJ2-1; size: NA; DNA: TGTGCCAGCAGCTTGGTGGCAGGGGAATACAATGAGCAGTTCTTC; CDR3: CASSLVAGEYNEQFF
D: TRBD1; V: TRBV12-3/TRBV12-4; J: TRBJ1-1; size: NA; DNA: TGTGCCAGCACTGACAGGGCGAACACTGAAGCTTTCTTT; CDR3: CASTDRANTEAFF
D: NA; V: TRBV27; J: TRBJ2-1; size: NA; DNA: TGTGCCAGCAGTTTATCATCAGGGTCTGGCTACAATGAGCAGTTCTTC; CDR3: CASSLSSGSGYNEQFF
D: NA; V: TRBV7-2; J: TRBJ2-3; size: NA; DNA: TGTGCCAGCAGCTTAGTACGGAGGAATTCCGTAGATACGCAGTATTTT; CDR3: CASSLVRRNSVDTQYF
D: NA; V: TRBV20-1; J: TRBJ2-1; size: NA; DNA: TGCAGTGCTAGTCCCTGGGGTTCGGGATCCTACAATGAGCAGTTCTTC; CDR3: CSASPWGSGSYNEQFF
D: NA; V: TRBV9; J: TRBJ1-2; size: NA; DNA: TGTGCCAGCAGCGTAGGCGGGGCCATCTATGGCTACACCTTC; CDR3: CASSVGGAIYGYTF
D: TRBD1; V: TRBV9; J: TRBJ1-6; size: NA; DNA: TGTGCCAGCAGCCCACGAGAGGGGGCAGATTCACCCCTCCACTTT; CDR3: CASSPREGADSPLHF
D: TRBD1; V: TRBV19; J: TRBJ2-7; size: NA; DNA: TGTGCCAGTAGTAGTGGGACAGGGTTCTACGAGCAGTACTTC; CDR3: CASSSGTGFYEQYF
D: TRBD1; V: TRBV9; J: TRBJ2-3; size: NA; DNA: TGTGCCAGCAGCGTAGGAGGGGACAGTTTCACAGATACGCAGTATTTT; CDR3: CASSVGGDSFTDTQYF
D: TRBD2; V: TRBV7-3; J: TRBJ2-3; size: NA; DNA: TGTGCCAGCAGCTCTAAGGGGTCCGACTCGGGACTAGCGAATGCAGATACGCAGTATTTT; CDR3: CASSSKGSDSGLANADTQYF
D: NA; V: TRBV28; J: TRBJ1-4; size: NA; DNA: TGTGCCAGCAGTCCTCCACAGGGTGGGGGTGAAAAACTGTTTTTT; CDR3: CASSPPQGGGEKLFF
D: TRBD1; V: TRBV28; J: TRBJ2-3; size: NA; DNA: TGTGCCAGCACGACCACAGGGGAGACTAGCACAGATACGCAGTATTTT; CDR3: CASTTTGETSTDTQYF
D: NA; V: TRBV7-8; J: TRBJ2-5; size: NA; DNA: TGTGCCAGCAGCTTACCCTATCTGGCGGGAGAGACCCAGTACTTC; CDR3: CASSLPYLAGETQYF
D: TRBD2; V: TRBV29-1; J: TRBJ2-2; size: NA; DNA: TGCAGCGTTGTTCAGAGCGGGAGTCTCGCCGGGGAGCTGTTTTTT; CDR3: CSVVQSGSLAGELFF
D: NA; V: TRBV2; J: TRBJ2-1; size: NA; DNA: TGTGCCAGCAACCTGGACAGCAACAATGAGCAGTTCTTC; CDR3: CASNLDSNNEQFF
D: TRBD1; V: TRBV15; J: TRBJ1-2; size: NA; DNA: TGTGCCACCAGCAAGCAGGACAGGCGGTATGGCTACACCTTC; CDR3: CATSKQDRRYGYTF
D: NA; V: TRBV28; J: TRBJ1-1; size: NA; DNA: TGTGCCAGCAGTTTACTGAGGGGGGGCACTGAAGCTTTCTTT; CDR3: CASSLLRGGTEAFF
D: NA; V: TRBV4-3; J: TRBJ1-1; size: once; DNA: TGCGCCAGCAGCCAAGACGGTGTGGGAGGAACTGAAGCTTTCTTT; CDR3: CASSQDGVGGTEAFF
D: NA; V: TRBV5-4; J: TRBJ2-3; size: NA; DNA: TGTGCCAGCAGCTTGCGGAGGGACACAGATACGCAGTATTTT; CDR3: CASSLRRDTDTQYF
D: NA; V: TRBV19; J: TRBJ1-3; size: NA; DNA: TGTGCCAGTAGTTCAGGACTCTCTGGAAACACCATATATTTT; CDR3: CASSSGLSGNTIYF
D: NA; V: TRBV28; J: TRBJ2-5; size: NA; DNA: TGTGCCAGCAGTTCACGAGACTTGAGAGAGACCCAGTACTTC; CDR3: CASSSRDLRETQYF
D: NA; V: TRBV5-3; J: TRBJ1-4; size: NA; DNA: TGTGCCAGAAGCTTGTGGGGCCCCAATGAAAAACTGTTTTTT; CDR3: CARSLWGPNEKLFF
D: TRBD1; V: TRBV5-4; J: TRBJ1-3; size: NA; DNA: TGTGCCAGCAGCTCGCCGGGACAGGGGAGGAGAAACACCATATATTTT; CDR3: CASSSPGQGRRNTIYF
D: TRBD2; V: TRBV9; J: TRBJ2-1; size: NA; DNA: TGTGCCAGCAGCCTCCGACCGGGACTAGCGGGGGACCCGCAGTTCTTC; CDR3: CASSLRPGLAGDPQFF
D: TRBD1; V: TRBV18; J: TRBJ2-2; size: once; DNA: TGTGCCAGCTCACCACCCGGGGACAGGGTCGCAACCGGGGAGCTGTTTTTT; CDR3: CASSPPGDRVATGELFF
D: NA; V: TRBV4-3; J: TRBJ1-1; size: NA; DNA: TGCGCCAGCAGCCAGGAACAGGCGGGATGGACATATGAAGCTTTCTTT; CDR3: CASSQEQAGWTYEAFF
D: NA; V: TRBV5-4; J: TRBJ1-2; size: NA; DNA: TGTGCCAGCAGCTCGCCTGCTGCGGGCTATGGCTACACCTTC; CDR3: CASSSPAAGYGYTF
D: NA; V: TRBV12-3/TRBV12-4; J: TRBJ2-7; size: NA; DNA: TGTGCCAGCAGTTCCCGGGGAGAGCAGTACTTC; CDR3: CASSSRGEQYF
D: TRBD1; V: TRBV25-1; J: TRBJ2-1; size: NA; DNA: TGTGCCAGCAGGGACAGGGTCGGACATGAGCAGTTCTTC; CDR3: CASRDRVGHEQFF
D: TRBD2; V: TRBV4-1; J: TRBJ2-3; size: once; DNA: TGCGCCAGCAGCCCATTAGCGGGAGGGCCCACACGCACAGATACGCAGTATTTT; CDR3: CASSPLAGGPTRTDTQYF
D: TRBD2; V: TRBV5-5; J: TRBJ2-1; size: NA; DNA: TGTGCCAGCAAAACCGGGACTAGCGGGAGTTGGAATGAGCAGTTCTTC; CDR3: CASKTGTSGSWNEQFF
D: NA; V: TRBV5-1; J: TRBJ1-1; size: NA; DNA: TGCGCCAGCAGCTTCACAGGGACTGAAGCTTTCTTT; CDR3: CASSFTGTEAFF
D: NA; V: TRBV29-1; J: TRBJ2-1; size: once; DNA: TGCAGCGTTGACGAGAGCGCCAACAATGAGCAGTTCTTC; CDR3: CSVDESANNEQFF
D: TRBD1; V: TRBV3-1/TRBV3-2; J: TRBJ1-1; size: NA; DNA: TGTGCCAGCAGCCAAGGGACAGGGACCCCATGGGGCACTGAAGCTTTCTTT; CDR3: CASSQGTGTPWGTEAFF
D: TRBD1; V: TRBV2; J: TRBJ2-7; size: NA; DNA: TGTGCCAGCAGGGTGACAGGGGTCCACGAGCAGTACTTC; CDR3: CASRVTGVHEQYF
D: NA; V: TRBV19; J: TRBJ1-5; size: NA; DNA: TGTGCCAGTACGAGGACAGTCAATATCAATCAGCCCCAGCATTTT; CDR3: CASTRTVNINQPQHF
D: NA; V: TRBV21-1; J: TRBJ2-3; size: NA; DNA: TGTGCCAGCAGCAAAGGGGGCAGGGGGCGAGTCACAGATACGCAGTATTTT; CDR3: CASSKGGRGRVTDTQYF
D: NA; V: TRBV18; J: TRBJ1-4; size: once; DNA: TGTGCCAGCTCACTAAGTAAACAAAGAACTAATGAAAAACTGTTTTTT; CDR3: CASSLSKQRTNEKLFF
D: NA; V: TRBV18; J: TRBJ1-1; size: NA; DNA: TGTGCCAGCTCACGTGACATGACTGAAGCTTTCTTT; CDR3: CASSRDMTEAFF
D: TRBD1; V: TRBV19; J: TRBJ1-4; size: NA; DNA: TGTGCCAGTAGTATTACAGGGGGTACTAATGAAAAACTGTTTTTT; CDR3: CASSITGGTNEKLFF
D: NA; V: TRBV6-5; J: TRBJ2-1; size: NA; DNA: TGTGCCAGCAGTTTCCGCCCGGAGAGGGGGTACAATGAGCAGTTCTTC; CDR3: CASSFRPERGYNEQFF
D: NA; V: TRBV24-1; J: TRBJ2-1; size: once; DNA: TGTGCCACCAGTGATGGTTCCATCAGTGAGCAGTTCTTC; CDR3: CATSDGSISEQFF
D: NA; V: TRBV5-1; J: TRBJ1-3; size: few; DNA: TGCGCCAGCAGCTTGGCCGGGGATGGAAACACCATATATTTT; CDR3: CASSLAGDGNTIYF
D: TRBD1; V: TRBV5-5; J: TRBJ1-6; size: NA; DNA: TGTGCCAGCAGCTTGGACGTAGGGACAGGGTTTTCACCCCTCCACTTT; CDR3: CASSLDVGTGFSPLHF
D: NA; V: TRBV14; J: TRBJ1-1; size: few; DNA: TGTGCCAGCAGCCACGGGAAGAACACTGAAGCTTTCTTT; CDR3: CASSHGKNTEAFF
D: NA; V: TRBV2; J: TRBJ2-1; size: NA; DNA: TGTGCCAGCAGTTTCCTGGACTTTTACAATGAGCAGTTCTTC; CDR3: CASSFLDFYNEQFF
D: NA; V: TRBV12-3/TRBV12-4; J: TRBJ2-5; size: NA; DNA: TGTGCCAGCAGTTTGTTAGATGCGGGGACCCAGTACTTC; CDR3: CASSLLDAGTQYF
D: NA; V: TRBV2; J: TRBJ1-5; size: once; DNA: TGTGCCACGCGGGGAGATTATAGCAATCAGCCCCAGCATTTT; CDR3: CATRGDYSNQPQHF
D: NA; V: TRBV18; J: TRBJ1-6; size: NA; DNA: TGTGCCAGCTCACCACCGGGGGCGACCTCCTATAATTCACCCCTCCACTTT; CDR3: CASSPPGATSYNSPLHF
D: NA; V: TRBV20-1; J: TRBJ1-1; size: once; DNA: TGCAGTGCTAGTGTCGGGAGGGCAGCTTTCTTT; CDR3: CSASVGRAAFF
D: TRBD1; V: TRBV28; J: TRBJ2-1; size: NA; DNA: TGTGCCAGCACGCTTGATCGATTAGCAGGGGGAAATGAGCAGTTCTTC; CDR3: CASTLDRLAGGNEQFF
D: TRBD2; V: TRBV6-5; J: TRBJ2-7; size: once; DNA: TGTGCCAGCGGGGGGAGGGCTGACGGCTACGAGCAGTACTTC; CDR3: CASGGRADGYEQYF
D: NA; V: TRBV7-3; J: TRBJ2-7; size: NA; DNA: TGTGCCAGCAGCAAGGCAGGGACCTACGAGCAGTACTTC; CDR3: CASSKAGTYEQYF